The rows below give T cell receptor beta chains drawn from one sample of a study of control samples from healthy donors and cancer patients. Method: immunoSEQ multiplex PCR; TCRdb's copy keeps in-frame clones and lacks some. Of more than 20,000 clones listed, around 83% are singletons. Material: PBMCs. These receptors all stem from a man in his sixties with head and neck cancer. Each CDR3 is given with its conserved first and last residue. D genes are given only for firm matches. Clone size is stated in some rows and not others, as once, few, many or a class when expanded.

V: TRBV28; size: -; J: TRBJ2-7; D: -; CDR3: CASSLGSYEQYF; DNA: TGTGCCAGCAGTTTGGGTTCCTACGAGCAGTACTTC
V: TRBV9; size: -; J: TRBJ1-1; D: TRBD1; CDR3: CASTGQGERTEAFF; DNA: TGTGCCAGCACCGGACAGGGGGAGAGGACTGAAGCTTTCTTT
V: TRBV28; size: -; J: TRBJ1-4; D: -; CDR3: CASSAGTKREKLFF; DNA: TGTGCCAGCAGTGCCGGGACAAAGCGGGAAAAACTGTTTTTT
V: TRBV13; size: -; J: TRBJ2-2; D: TRBD1; CDR3: CVSSPRPGGAGTGELFF; DNA: TGTGTCAGCAGCCCCCGACCAGGGGGCGCGGGAACCGGGGAGCTGTTTTTT
V: TRBV6-5; size: -; J: TRBJ1-1; D: -; CDR3: CASGGGGTEAFF; DNA: TGTGCCAGCGGGGGGGGAGGCACTGAAGCTTTCTTT
V: TRBV4-1; size: -; J: TRBJ1-3; D: -; CDR3: CASSRAGHNSGNTIYF; DNA: TGCGCCAGCAGCCGCGCGGGACATAACTCCGGAAACACCATATATTTT
V: TRBV11-3; size: -; J: TRBJ2-7; D: -; CDR3: CASSLVTSGGSYEQYF; DNA: TGTGCCAGCAGCTTAGTGACATCGGGTGGGTCCTACGAGCAGTACTTC
V: TRBV2; size: -; J: TRBJ2-5; D: -; CDR3: CASSEALRVPGETQYF; DNA: TGTGCCAGCAGTGAAGCGCTTAGGGTCCCGGGAGAGACCCAGTACTTC
V: TRBV7-9; size: -; J: TRBJ1-4; D: TRBD1; CDR3: CASRARWDREETNEKLFF; DNA: TGTGCCAGCAGGGCCCGCTGGGACAGGGAGGAGACTAATGAAAAACTGTTTTTT
V: TRBV18; size: -; J: TRBJ2-2; D: -; CDR3: CASSPGAYTGELFF; DNA: TGTGCCAGCTCACCAGGGGCGTACACCGGGGAGCTGTTTTTT
V: TRBV24-1; size: -; J: TRBJ2-1; D: -; CDR3: CATSDETGLVGHYNEQFF; DNA: TGTGCCACCAGTGATGAGACCGGGCTAGTGGGCCATTACAATGAGCAGTTCTTC
V: TRBV10-3; size: -; J: TRBJ1-3; D: TRBD1; CDR3: CAISERDSDFSSGNTIYF; DNA: TGTGCCATCAGTGAAAGGGACAGCGACTTTAGCTCTGGAAACACCATATATTTT
V: TRBV10-3; size: -; J: TRBJ1-6; D: -; CDR3: CAIKPMNNSPLHF; DNA: TGTGCCATTAAGCCTATGAACAATTCACCCCTCCACTTT
V: TRBV2; size: -; J: TRBJ1-3; D: -; CDR3: CASSRSDNLSGNTIYF; DNA: TGTGCCAGCAGTCGCTCGGACAACCTCTCTGGAAACACCATATATTTT
V: TRBV12-3/TRBV12-4; size: -; J: TRBJ2-7; D: -; CDR3: CASSPVPHEQYF; DNA: TGTGCCAGCAGTCCCGTCCCGCACGAGCAGTACTTC
V: TRBV7-9; size: -; J: TRBJ2-7; D: -; CDR3: CASSPQGRDSKQYF; DNA: TGTGCCAGCAGCCCCCAGGGCCGGGACTCAAAGCAGTACTTC
V: TRBV15; size: -; J: TRBJ1-1; D: TRBD1; CDR3: CATSSLQGMNTEAFF; DNA: TGTGCCACCAGCAGTCTACAGGGGATGAACACTGAAGCTTTCTTT
V: TRBV2; size: -; J: TRBJ1-2; D: -; CDR3: CASSASGDYGYTF; DNA: TGTGCCAGCAGTGCCTCAGGGGACTATGGCTACACCTTC
V: TRBV5-1; size: -; J: TRBJ2-1; D: -; CDR3: CASSLTAGGNEQFF; DNA: TGCGCCAGCAGCTTGACAGCTGGTGGCAATGAGCAGTTCTTC
V: TRBV24-1; size: -; J: TRBJ2-5; D: TRBD1; CDR3: CATSDWGQGGEETQYF; DNA: TGTGCCACCAGTGATTGGGGACAGGGGGGGGAAGAGACCCAGTACTTC
V: TRBV28; size: -; J: TRBJ2-5; D: -; CDR3: CASSLLAKGQETQYF; DNA: TGTGCCAGCAGTTTACTGGCTAAAGGACAAGAGACCCAGTACTTC
V: TRBV7-9; size: -; J: TRBJ1-2; D: TRBD1; CDR3: CASSSRDRPNYGYTF; DNA: TGTGCCAGCAGCTCCCGGGACAGACCTAACTATGGCTACACCTTC
V: TRBV5-5; size: few; J: TRBJ1-5; D: -; CDR3: CASRKQGDQPQHF; DNA: TGTGCCAGCAGGAAACAGGGCGATCAGCCCCAGCATTTT
V: TRBV18; size: -; J: TRBJ2-1; D: -; CDR3: CASSPGLGTVDEQFF; DNA: TGTGCCAGCTCACCCGGGTTAGGCACTGTGGATGAGCAGTTCTTC
V: TRBV9; size: -; J: TRBJ2-1; D: TRBD2; CDR3: CASSLRTSGGAAEQFF; DNA: TGTGCCAGCAGCCTTCGGACTAGCGGGGGGGCGGCTGAGCAGTTCTTC
V: TRBV11-2; size: few; J: TRBJ2-3; D: -; CDR3: CASSIGRDTQYF; DNA: TGTGCCAGCAGCATAGGTAGAGATACGCAGTATTTT
V: TRBV11-3; size: -; J: TRBJ1-5; D: -; CDR3: CASSLNSNQPQHF; DNA: TGTGCCAGCAGCTTAAACAGCAATCAGCCCCAGCATTTT
V: TRBV5-1; size: -; J: TRBJ2-2; D: TRBD2; CDR3: CASSLGLAGTGELFF; DNA: TGCGCCAGCAGTTTGGGACTAGCGGGCACCGGGGAGCTGTTTTTT
V: TRBV11-2; size: -; J: TRBJ2-5; D: -; CDR3: CASSLNFNAETQYF; DNA: TGTGCCAGCAGCTTAAATTTTAACGCGGAGACCCAGTACTTC
V: TRBV29-1; size: -; J: TRBJ1-5; D: -; CDR3: CSVESPPGTPQHF; DNA: TGCAGCGTTGAATCTCCCCCAGGGACGCCCCAGCATTTT
V: TRBV2; size: -; J: TRBJ2-7; D: TRBD2; CDR3: CASSEGVLAGVSSYEQYF; DNA: TGTGCCAGCAGTGAAGGGGTACTAGCGGGGGTGAGCTCCTACGAGCAGTACTTC
V: TRBV19; size: -; J: TRBJ2-1; D: -; CDR3: CASSIWSDRKVEQFF; DNA: TGTGCCAGTAGTATTTGGTCGGACAGAAAGGTTGAGCAGTTCTTC
V: TRBV20-1; size: once; J: TRBJ1-3; D: -; CDR3: CSASMAIPSGNTIYF; DNA: TGCAGTGCTAGTATGGCCATCCCCTCTGGAAACACCATATATTTT
V: TRBV7-2; size: -; J: TRBJ1-2; D: -; CDR3: CASSLTVNYGYTF; DNA: TGTGCCAGCAGCTTAACTGTGAACTATGGCTACACCTTC
V: TRBV19; size: -; J: TRBJ2-7; D: TRBD1; CDR3: CASSTSLRQGKDYEQYF; DNA: TGTGCCAGTAGTACCTCCCTTAGACAGGGAAAGGATTACGAGCAGTACTTC
V: TRBV2; size: -; J: TRBJ2-1; D: -; CDR3: CASSTGRVAGNEQFF; DNA: TGTGCCAGCTCCACAGGCAGGGTGGCGGGCAATGAGCAGTTCTTC
V: TRBV27; size: -; J: TRBJ2-1; D: TRBD1; CDR3: CASSFQRQGDEQFF; DNA: TGTGCCAGCAGTTTTCAGCGCCAGGGGGATGAGCAGTTCTTC
V: TRBV28; size: -; J: TRBJ1-6; D: TRBD1; CDR3: CASSLISGGNSPLHF; DNA: TGTGCCAGCAGTCTTATATCAGGGGGCAATTCACCCCTCCACTTT
V: TRBV30; size: once; J: TRBJ2-7; D: -; CDR3: CAWRGGRLEQYF; DNA: TGTGCCTGGAGGGGCGGTCGTCTCGAGCAGTACTTC
V: TRBV19; size: few; J: TRBJ2-1; D: TRBD2; CDR3: CASSISSGDYNEQFF; DNA: TGTGCCAGTAGTATCAGCAGCGGGGACTACAATGAGCAGTTCTTC
V: TRBV19; size: -; J: TRBJ2-2; D: -; CDR3: CASSSDGTRGELFF; DNA: TGTGCCAGTAGTTCAGACGGGACTCGGGGGGAGCTGTTTTTT
V: TRBV9; size: -; J: TRBJ2-3; D: -; CDR3: CASSVVGSSTDTQYF; DNA: TGTGCCAGCAGCGTAGTCGGATCCAGCACAGATACGCAGTATTTT